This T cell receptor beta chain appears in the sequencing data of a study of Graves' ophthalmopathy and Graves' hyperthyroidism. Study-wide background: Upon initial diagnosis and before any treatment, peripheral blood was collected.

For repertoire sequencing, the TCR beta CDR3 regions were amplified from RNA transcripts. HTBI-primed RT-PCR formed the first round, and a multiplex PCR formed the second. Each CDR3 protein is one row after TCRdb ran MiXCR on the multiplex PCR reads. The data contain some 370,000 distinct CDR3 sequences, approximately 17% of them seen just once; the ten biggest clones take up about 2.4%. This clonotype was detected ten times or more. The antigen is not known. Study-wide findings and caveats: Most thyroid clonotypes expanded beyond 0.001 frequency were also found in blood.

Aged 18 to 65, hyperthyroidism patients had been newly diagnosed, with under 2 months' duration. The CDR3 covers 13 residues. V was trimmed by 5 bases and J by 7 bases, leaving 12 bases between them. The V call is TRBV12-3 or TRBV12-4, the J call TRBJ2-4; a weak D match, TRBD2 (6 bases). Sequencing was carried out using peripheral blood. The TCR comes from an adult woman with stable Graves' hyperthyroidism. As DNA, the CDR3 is TGTGCCAGCAGTCCCCCGGGAGTGAACATTCAGTACTTC. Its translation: CASSPPGVNIQYF.